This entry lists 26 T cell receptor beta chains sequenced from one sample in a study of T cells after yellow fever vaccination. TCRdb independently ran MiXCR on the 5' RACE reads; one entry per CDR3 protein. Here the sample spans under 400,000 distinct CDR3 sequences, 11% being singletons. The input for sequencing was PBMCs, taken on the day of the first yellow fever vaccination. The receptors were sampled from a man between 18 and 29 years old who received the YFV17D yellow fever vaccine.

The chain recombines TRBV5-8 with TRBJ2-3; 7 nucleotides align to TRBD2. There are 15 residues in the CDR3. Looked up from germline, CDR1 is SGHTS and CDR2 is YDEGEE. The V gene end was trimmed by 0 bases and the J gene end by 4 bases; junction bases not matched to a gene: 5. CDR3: CASSLGGGGADTQYF. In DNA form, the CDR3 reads TGTGCCAGCAGCTTGGGGGGCGGGGGAGCAGATACGCAGTATTTT.

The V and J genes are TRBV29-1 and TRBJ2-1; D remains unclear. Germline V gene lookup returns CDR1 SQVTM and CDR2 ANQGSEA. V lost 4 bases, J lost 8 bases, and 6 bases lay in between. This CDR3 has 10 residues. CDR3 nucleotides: TGCAGCGTTGGCTGGGATGAGCAGTTCTTC. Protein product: CSVGWDEQFF.

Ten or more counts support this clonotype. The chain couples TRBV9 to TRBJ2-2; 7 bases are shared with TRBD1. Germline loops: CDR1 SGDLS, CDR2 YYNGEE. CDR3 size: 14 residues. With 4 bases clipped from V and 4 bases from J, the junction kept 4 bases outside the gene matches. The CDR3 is CASSLGGGTGELFF. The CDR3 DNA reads TGTGCCAGCAGCTTAGGGGGCGGCACCGGGGAGCTGTTTTTT. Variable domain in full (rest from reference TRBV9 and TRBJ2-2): DSGVTQTPKHLITATGQRVTLRCSPRSGDLSVYWYQQSLDQGLQFLIQYYNGEERAKGNILERFSAQQFPDLHSELNLSSLELGDSALYFCASSLGGGTGELFFGEGSRLTVL.

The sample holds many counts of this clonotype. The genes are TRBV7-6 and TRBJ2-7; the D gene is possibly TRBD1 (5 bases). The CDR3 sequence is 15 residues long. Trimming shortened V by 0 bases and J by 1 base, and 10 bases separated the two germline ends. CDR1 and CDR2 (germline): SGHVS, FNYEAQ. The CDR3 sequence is CASSLAQQESYEQYF. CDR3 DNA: TGTGCCAGCAGCTTAGCACAACAGGAGTCCTACGAGCAGTACTTC.

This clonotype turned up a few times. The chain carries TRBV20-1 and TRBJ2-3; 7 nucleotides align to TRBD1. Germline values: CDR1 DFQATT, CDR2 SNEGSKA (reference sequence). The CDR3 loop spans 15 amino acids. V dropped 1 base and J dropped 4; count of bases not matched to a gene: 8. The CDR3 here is CSARGRGSNPDTQYF. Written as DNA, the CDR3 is TGCAGTGCTAGAGGCAGGGGGTCCAATCCAGATACGCAGTATTTT.

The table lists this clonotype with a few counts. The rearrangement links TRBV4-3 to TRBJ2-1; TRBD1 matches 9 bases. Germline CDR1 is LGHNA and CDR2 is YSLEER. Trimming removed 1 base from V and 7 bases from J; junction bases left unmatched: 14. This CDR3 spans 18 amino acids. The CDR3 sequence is CASSQVGVWTGEKNEQFF. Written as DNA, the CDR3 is TGCGCCAGCAGCCAAGTGGGGGTGTGGACAGGGGAAAAAAATGAGCAGTTCTTC.

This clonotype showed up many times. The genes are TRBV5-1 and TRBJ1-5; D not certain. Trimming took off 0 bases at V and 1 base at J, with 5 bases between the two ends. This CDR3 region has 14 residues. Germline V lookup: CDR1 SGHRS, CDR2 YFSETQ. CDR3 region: CASSLGPSNQPQHF. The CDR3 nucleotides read TGCGCCAGCAGCTTGGGGCCAAGCAATCAGCCCCAGCATTTT.

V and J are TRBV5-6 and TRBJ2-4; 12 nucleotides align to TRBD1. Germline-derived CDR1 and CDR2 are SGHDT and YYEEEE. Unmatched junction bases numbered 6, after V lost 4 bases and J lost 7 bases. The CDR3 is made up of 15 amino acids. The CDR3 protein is CASSIRDRGPNIQYF. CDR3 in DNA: TGTGCCAGCAGCATACGGGACAGGGGGCCTAACATTCAGTACTTC. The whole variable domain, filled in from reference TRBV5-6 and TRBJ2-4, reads DAGVTQSPTHLIKTRGQQVTLRCSPKSGHDTVSWYQQALGQGPQFIFQYYEEEERQRGNFPDRFSGHQFPNYSSELNVNALLLGDSALYLCASSIRDRGPNIQYFGAGTRLSVL.

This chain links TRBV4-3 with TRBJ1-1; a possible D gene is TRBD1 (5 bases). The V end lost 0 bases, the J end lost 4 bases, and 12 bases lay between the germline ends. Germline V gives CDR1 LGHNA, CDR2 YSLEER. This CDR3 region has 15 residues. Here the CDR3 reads CASSQDWGGGTEAFF. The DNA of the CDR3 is TGCGCCAGCAGCCAAGATTGGGGCGGCGGCACTGAAGCTTTCTTT.

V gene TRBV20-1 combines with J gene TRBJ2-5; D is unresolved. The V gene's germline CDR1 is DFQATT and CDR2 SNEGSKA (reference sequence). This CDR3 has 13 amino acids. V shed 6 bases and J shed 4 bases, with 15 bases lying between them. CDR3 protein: CSARPTPRETQYF. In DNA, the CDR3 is TGCAGTGCCAGGCCGACACCGCGAGAGACCCAGTACTTC.

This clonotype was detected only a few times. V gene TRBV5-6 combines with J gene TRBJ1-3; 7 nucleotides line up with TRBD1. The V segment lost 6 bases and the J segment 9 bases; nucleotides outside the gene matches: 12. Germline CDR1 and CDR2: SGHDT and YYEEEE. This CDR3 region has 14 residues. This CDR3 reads CASILQGTPGTIYF. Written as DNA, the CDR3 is TGTGCCAGCATTCTACAGGGGACGCCGGGCACCATATATTTT. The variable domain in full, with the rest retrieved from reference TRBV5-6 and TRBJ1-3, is DAGVTQSPTHLIKTRGQQVTLRCSPKSGHDTVSWYQQALGQGPQFIFQYYEEEERQRGNFPDRFSGHQFPNYSSELNVNALLLGDSALYLCASILQGTPGTIYFGEGSWLTVV.

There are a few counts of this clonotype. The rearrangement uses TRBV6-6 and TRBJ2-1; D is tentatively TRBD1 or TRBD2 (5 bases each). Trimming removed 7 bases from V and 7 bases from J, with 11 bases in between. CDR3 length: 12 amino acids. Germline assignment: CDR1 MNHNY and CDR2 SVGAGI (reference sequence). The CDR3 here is CASTLGENEQFF. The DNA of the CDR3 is TGTGCCAGCACCCTGGGGGAGAATGAGCAGTTCTTC.

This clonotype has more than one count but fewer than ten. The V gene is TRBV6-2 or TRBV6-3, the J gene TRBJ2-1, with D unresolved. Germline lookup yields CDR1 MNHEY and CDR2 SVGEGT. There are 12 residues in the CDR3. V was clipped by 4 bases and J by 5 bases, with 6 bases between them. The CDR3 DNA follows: TGTGCCAGCAGTTCCGTAAACAATGAGCAGTTCTTC. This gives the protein CASSSVNNEQFF.

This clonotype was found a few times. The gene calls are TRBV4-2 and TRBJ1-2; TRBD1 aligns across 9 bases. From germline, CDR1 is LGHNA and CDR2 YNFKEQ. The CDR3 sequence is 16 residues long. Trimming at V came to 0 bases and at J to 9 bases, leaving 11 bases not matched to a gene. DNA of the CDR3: TGTGCCAGCAGCCAAGAACCCCGGGACAGGGTCTCGCGCTACACCTTC. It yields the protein CASSQEPRDRVSRYTF.

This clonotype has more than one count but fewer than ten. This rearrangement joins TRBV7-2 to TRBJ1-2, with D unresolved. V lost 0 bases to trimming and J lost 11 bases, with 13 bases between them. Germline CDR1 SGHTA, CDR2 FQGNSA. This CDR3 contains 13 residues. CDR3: CASSLAPDGLYTF. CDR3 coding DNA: TGTGCCAGCAGCTTAGCGCCCGACGGTCTATACACCTTC.

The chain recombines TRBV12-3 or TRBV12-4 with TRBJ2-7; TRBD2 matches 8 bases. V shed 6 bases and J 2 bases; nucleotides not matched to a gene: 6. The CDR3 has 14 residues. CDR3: CASSIGGGTYEQYF. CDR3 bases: TGTGCCAGCAGCATCGGGGGGGGGACCTACGAGCAGTACTTC.

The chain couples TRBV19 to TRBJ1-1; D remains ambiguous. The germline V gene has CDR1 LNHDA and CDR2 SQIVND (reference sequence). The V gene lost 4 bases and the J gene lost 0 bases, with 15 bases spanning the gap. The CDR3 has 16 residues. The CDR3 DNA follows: TGTGCCAGTAGTAGCCCCGGGCGGACCTTGAACACTGAAGCTTTCTTT. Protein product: CASSSPGRTLNTEAFF.

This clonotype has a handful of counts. Here the CDR3 reads CASSPGPQATQYF. CDR3 coding DNA: TGTGCCAGCAGCCCCGGCCCGCAGGCTACGCAGTATTTT. The V and J genes are TRBV7-2 and TRBJ2-3; the D is unclear. With 5 bases removed from V and 8 bases from J, the gap between germline ends came to 14 bases. This CDR3 is built from 13 residues. CDR1 is SGHTA, CDR2 FQGNSA, per germline.

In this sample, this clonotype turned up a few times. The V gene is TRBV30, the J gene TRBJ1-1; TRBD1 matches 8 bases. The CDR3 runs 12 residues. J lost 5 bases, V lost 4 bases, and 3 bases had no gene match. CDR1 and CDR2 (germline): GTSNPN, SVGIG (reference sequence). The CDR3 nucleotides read TGTGCCTGGAAGAACAGGGGGACTGAAGCTTTCTTT. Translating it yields CAWKNRGTEAFF.

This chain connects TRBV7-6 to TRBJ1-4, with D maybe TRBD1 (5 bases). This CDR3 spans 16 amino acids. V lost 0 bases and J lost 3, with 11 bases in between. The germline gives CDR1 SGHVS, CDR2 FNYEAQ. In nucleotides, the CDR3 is TGTGCCAGCAGCTTAGCCCCAGGGTTAGCTAATGAAAAACTGTTTTTT. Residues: CASSLAPGLANEKLFF.

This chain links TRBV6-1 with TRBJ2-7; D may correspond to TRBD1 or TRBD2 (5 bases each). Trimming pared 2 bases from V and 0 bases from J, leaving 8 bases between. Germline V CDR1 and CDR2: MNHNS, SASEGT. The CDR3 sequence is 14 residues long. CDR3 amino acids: CASSERDGSYEQYF. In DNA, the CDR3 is TGTGCCAGCAGTGAAAGGGACGGCTCCTACGAGCAGTACTTC.

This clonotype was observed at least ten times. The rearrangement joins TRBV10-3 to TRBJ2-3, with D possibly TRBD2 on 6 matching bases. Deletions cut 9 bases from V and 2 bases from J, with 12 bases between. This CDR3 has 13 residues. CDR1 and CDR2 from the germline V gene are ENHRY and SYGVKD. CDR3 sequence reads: CAMTRSITDTQYF. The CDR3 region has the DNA TGTGCCATGACTAGGAGCATCACAGATACGCAGTATTTT.

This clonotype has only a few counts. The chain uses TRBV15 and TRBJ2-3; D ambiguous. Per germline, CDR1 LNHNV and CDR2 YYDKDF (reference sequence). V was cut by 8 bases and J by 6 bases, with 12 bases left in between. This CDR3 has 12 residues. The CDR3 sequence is CATSGFADTQYF. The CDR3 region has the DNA TGTGCCACCTCCGGTTTTGCGGATACGCAGTATTTT.

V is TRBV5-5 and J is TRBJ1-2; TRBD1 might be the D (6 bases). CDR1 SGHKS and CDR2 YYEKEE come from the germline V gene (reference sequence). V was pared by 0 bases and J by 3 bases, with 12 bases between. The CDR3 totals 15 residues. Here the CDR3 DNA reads TGTGCCAGCAGCTTGGTAGGGGGGTCGGACTATGGCTACACCTTC. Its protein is CASSLVGGSDYGYTF.

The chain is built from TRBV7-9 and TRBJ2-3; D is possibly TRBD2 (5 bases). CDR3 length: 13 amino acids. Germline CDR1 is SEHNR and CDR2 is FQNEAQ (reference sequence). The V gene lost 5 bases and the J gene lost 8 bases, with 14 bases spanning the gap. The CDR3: CASSRDNRRTQYF. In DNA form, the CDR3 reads TGTGCCAGCAGCCGGGATAACCGGCGTACGCAGTATTTT.

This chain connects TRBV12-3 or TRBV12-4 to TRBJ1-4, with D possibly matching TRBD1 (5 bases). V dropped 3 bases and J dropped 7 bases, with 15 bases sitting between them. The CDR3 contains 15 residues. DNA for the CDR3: TGTGCCAGCAGTTTTGGGTCCTCAAGGGGTGAAAAACTGTTTTTT. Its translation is CASSFGSSRGEKLFF.